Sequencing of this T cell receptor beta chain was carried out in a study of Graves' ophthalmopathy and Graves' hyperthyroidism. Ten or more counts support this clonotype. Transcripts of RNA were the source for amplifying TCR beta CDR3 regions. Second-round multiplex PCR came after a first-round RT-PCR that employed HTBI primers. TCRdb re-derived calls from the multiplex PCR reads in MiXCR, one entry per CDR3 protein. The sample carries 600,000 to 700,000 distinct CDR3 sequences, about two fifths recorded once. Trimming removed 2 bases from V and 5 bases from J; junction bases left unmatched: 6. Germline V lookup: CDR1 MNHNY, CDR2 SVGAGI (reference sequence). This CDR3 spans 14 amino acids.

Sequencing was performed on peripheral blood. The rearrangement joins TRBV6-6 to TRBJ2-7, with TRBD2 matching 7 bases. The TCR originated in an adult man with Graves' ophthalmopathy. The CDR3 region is CASSYPTGTNEQYF. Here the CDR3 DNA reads TGTGCCAGCAGTTACCCCACCGGGACTAACGAGCAGTACTTC.